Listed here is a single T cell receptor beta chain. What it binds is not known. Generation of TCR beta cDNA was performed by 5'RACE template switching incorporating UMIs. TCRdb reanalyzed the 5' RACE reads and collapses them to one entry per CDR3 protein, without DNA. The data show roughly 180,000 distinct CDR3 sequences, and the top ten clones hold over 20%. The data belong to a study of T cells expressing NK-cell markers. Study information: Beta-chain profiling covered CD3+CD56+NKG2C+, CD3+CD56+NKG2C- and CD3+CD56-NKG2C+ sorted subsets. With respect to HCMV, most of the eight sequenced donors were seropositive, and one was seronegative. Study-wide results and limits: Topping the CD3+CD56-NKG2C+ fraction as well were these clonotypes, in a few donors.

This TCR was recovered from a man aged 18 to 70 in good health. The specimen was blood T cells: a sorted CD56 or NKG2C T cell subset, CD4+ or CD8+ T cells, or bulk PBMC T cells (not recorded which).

This CDR3 reads CSACPDRIGTEAFF. The chain recombines TRBV20-1 with TRBJ1-1; TCRdb outputs TRBD1, but without DNA this stays unchecked. CDR1 is DFQATT and CDR2 is SNEGSKA in the germline V gene (reference sequence). The CDR3 length is 14 residues.